The 24 T cell receptor beta chains below were found in one sample sequenced in a study of CXCR3-negative and CXCR3-positive naive CD8 T cells (dated by TCRdb to the late 2010s). Points the paper makes about the study in general: Compared with CXCR3-negative naive cells, CXCR3-positive naive cells had TRB CDR3s with higher hydrophobicity (lower Kidera factor 4), lower energy, and higher strength and volume indices.

No cognate antigen is known for these TCRs. Instrument on record: NextSeq 550. The Human TCR Profiling Kit (MiLaboratory) was used to prepare UMI-labeled 5' RACE TRB cDNA libraries. TCRdb reprocessed the reads and assigns one entry to each CDR3 protein sequence, leaving out DNA. This sample's table has entries for some 150,000 distinct CDR3 sequences. Of the sample, roughly 0.28% falls within the top ten clones. Input material: naive CXCR3+ CD8+ T cells from blood. Explained via the paper, the cell subset or site label denotes: CD45RO-CCR7+CD27+CD95- naive CD8+ T cells expressing CXCR3 (TNR3+). Receptors originate from a human donor in good health. Some clones in this sample may be carry-over from other donors' samples.

The chain couples TRBV7-9 to TRBJ2-7; TCRdb indicates TRBD2, and absent DNA this call remains unverified. The germline CDR1 and CDR2 sequences are SEHNR and FQNEAQ (reference sequence). The CDR3 sequence is 15 residues long. The CDR3 protein is CASSSEISGDYEQYF.

The chain links TRBV19 to TRBJ1-5; TCRdb proposes TRBD1, but this gene call is untestable without DNA. The CDR3 is 15 residues long. CDR1 is LNHDA, CDR2 SQIVND, per germline (reference sequence). CDR3 amino acids: CASTPGQGFDQPQHF.

This rearrangement joins TRBV23-1 to TRBJ2-2; checking the TCRdb D call of TRBD1 is not possible without DNA. TRBV23-1 belongs to the ORF category, with a function that is uncertain. CDR3 size: 14 residues. The CDR3 sequence is CASRDRGNTGELFF.

The rearrangement uses TRBV5-1 and TRBJ2-1. Germline V gene sequence: CDR1 SGHRS, CDR2 YFSETQ. The CDR3 is 19 residues long. This CDR3 is CASSLEVSPTDSSYNEQFF.

The chain employs TRBV6-2 or TRBV6-3 and TRBJ1-6. In germline, CDR1 is MNHEY, CDR2 SVGEGT. This CDR3 has 14 amino acids. CDR3 protein: CASSYSDGNSPLHF.

The chain is built from TRBV5-1 and TRBJ2-1. Germline loops: CDR1 SGHRS, CDR2 YFSETQ. The CDR3 covers 12 residues. This chain's CDR3 is CASSPTTNEQFF.

This chain connects TRBV12-5 to TRBJ2-7; lacking DNA, the TRBD1 call made by TCRdb goes unchecked. Per germline, CDR1 LGHNT and CDR2 FRNRAP. This CDR3 spans 14 amino acids. Here the CDR3 reads CASALGTGGDEQYF.

V is TRBV7-9 and J is TRBJ2-7; TCRdb's D gene call, TRBD1, goes unchecked for lack of DNA. CDR3 length equals 14 residues. Germline assignment: CDR1 SEHNR and CDR2 FQNEAQ (reference sequence). The CDR3 here is CASSQGDGYYEQYF.

The chain couples TRBV11-3 to TRBJ2-1; TCRdb indicates TRBD1, and absent DNA this call remains unverified. This CDR3 comprises 13 residues. Germline values: CDR1 SGHNT, CDR2 YENEEA. The CDR3 loop is CASSSRQGNEQFF.

The chain recombines TRBV7-9 with TRBJ1-1; TCRdb's D gene call, TRBD1, goes unchecked for lack of DNA. The CDR3 extends over 19 amino acids. Germline V lookup: CDR1 SEHNR, CDR2 FQNEAQ (reference sequence). The CDR3 spells CASSLALVVPQGAITEAFF.

The rearrangement uses TRBV6-6 and TRBJ2-7; TCRdb's D call of TRBD1 is untestable without DNA. The germline V gene has CDR1 MNHNY and CDR2 SVGAGI (reference sequence). The CDR3 is 15 residues long. The CDR3 spells CASSYDPGAPYEQYF.

The chain links TRBV2 to TRBJ1-1. The CDR3 runs 13 residues. Germline V gene sequence: CDR1 SNHLY, CDR2 FYNNEI. The CDR3 loop reads CASSEPPRAEAFF.

This chain uses TRBV29-1 with TRBJ2-7; the D gene TCRdb calls, TRBD1, cannot be checked with no DNA. The CDR3 is made up of 15 amino acids. The germline V gene encodes CDR1 SQVTM and CDR2 ANQGSEA. The chain's CDR3 is CSVVPGAGISYEQYF.

The gene calls are TRBV14 and TRBJ2-7. This CDR3 is built from 14 residues. Looked up from germline, CDR1 is SGHDN and CDR2 is FVKESK. The CDR3: CASSLTDQSYEQYF.

This chain uses TRBV6-2 or TRBV6-3 with TRBJ2-1; TCRdb's assignment of TRBD1 cannot be checked, as there is no DNA. CDR1 and CDR2 (germline): MNHEY, SVGEGT. This CDR3 has 14 residues. CDR3 amino acids: CASSYGPAPGEQFF.

The rearrangement joins TRBV5-1 to TRBJ2-7; TCRdb outputs TRBD2, but without DNA this stays unchecked. The CDR3 is 14 amino acids. The germline V gene encodes CDR1 SGHRS and CDR2 YFSETQ. CDR3 in amino acids: CASSSGSGGYEQYF.

The V and J genes are TRBV6-6 and TRBJ2-1; TCRdb gives TRBD1 as the D gene, but with no DNA this cannot be confirmed. Germline-derived CDR1 and CDR2 are MNHNY and SVGAGI (reference sequence). CDR3 length: 16 residues. The CDR3 protein is CASSEEPGQGANEQFF.

The V and J genes are TRBV21-1 and TRBJ1-1; the D gene TCRdb calls, TRBD1, cannot be checked with no DNA. TRBV21-1 is a documented pseudogene. This CDR3 is built from 15 residues. The CDR3: CASGIGQPSNTEAFF.

The chain employs TRBV28 and TRBJ1-1. There are 13 residues in the CDR3. CDR1 and CDR2 (germline): MDHEN, SYDVKM. The CDR3 loop reads CASSSDGGPEAFF.

The rearrangement joins TRBV6-6 to TRBJ1-2. From germline, CDR1 is MNHNY and CDR2 SVGAGI (reference sequence). The CDR3 runs 15 residues. The CDR3 protein is CASSSRDVAFVGYTF.

The chain links TRBV28 to TRBJ2-3; the D call of TRBD1 rests on TCRdb alone, since no DNA is present to check it. Germline V gives CDR1 MDHEN, CDR2 SYDVKM. The CDR3 loop spans 14 amino acids. CDR3 sequence reads: CASGTDSYTDMQYF.

The genes are TRBV29-1 and TRBJ1-1; TCRdb's D gene call, TRBD1, goes unchecked for lack of DNA. This CDR3 has 13 residues. Germline V gene data show CDR1 as SQVTM and CDR2 as ANQGSEA. CDR3 in amino acids: CSALQGPNTEAFF.

The chain combines TRBV5-4 with TRBJ2-7. Germline values: CDR1 SGHNT, CDR2 YYREEE (reference sequence). The length of the CDR3 is 11 residues. This CDR3 is CASSSPREQYF.

The rearrangement joins TRBV28 to TRBJ2-5; as DNA is missing, the TRBD1 call by TCRdb cannot be tested. The germline CDR1 and CDR2 sequences are MDHEN and SYDVKM. This CDR3 is built from 12 residues. The CDR3 loop reads CASSLPGETQYF.